This passage covers 11 T cell receptor beta chains from one sample sequenced in a study of post-analysis software for immune sequencing data. Unique molecular identifiers had been added to the TCR beta cDNA libraries. From the PCR reads, TCRdb called clonotypes with MiXCR, one entry per CDR3 protein. The sample gives 650,000 to 900,000 distinct CDR3 sequences, around 42% of which show up once; 4.9% is in the top ten. These receptors are not linked to any known antigen. Study findings and constraints: TRBV5-6, TRBV5-1 and TRBV20-1 were among roughly 5 TRBV segments more frequent in patients than controls.

Sequencing was performed on blood. The receptor source for this set is a girl between 5 and 17 years old with multiple sclerosis.

V and J are TRBV15 and TRBJ2-7; D is undetermined. V was shortened by 4 bases and J by 2 bases, with 9 bases between the two germline ends. Germline loops: CDR1 LNHNV, CDR2 YYDKDF (reference sequence). The CDR3 has 13 amino acids. CDR3 sequence (DNA): TGTGCCACCAGCACCCGGAGTGCCTACGAGCAGTACTTC. Translated: CATSTRSAYEQYF.

This clonotype was detected only a few times. The DNA for the CDR3 is TGTGCCAGCAGGACGGGAACCTACGAGCAGTACTTC. Its translation is CASRTGTYEQYF. V is TRBV6-2 or TRBV6-3 and J is TRBJ2-7, with a possible D match to TRBD2 (5 bases). Trimming left V 6 bases short and J 2 bases short, with 8 bases between. CDR3 length: 12 amino acids. CDR1 MNHEY and CDR2 SVGEGT come from the germline V gene.

The V call is TRBV20-1, the J call TRBJ2-3, with TRBD2 matching 10 bases. The CDR3 is made up of 15 amino acids. V shed 1 base and J 3 bases; nucleotides not matched to a gene: 4. CDR1 DFQATT and CDR2 SNEGSKA come from the germline V gene (reference sequence). The CDR3 DNA reads TGCAGTGCTAGAGCCCTAGCGGGAGTTACAGATACGCAGTATTTT. Its translation is CSARALAGVTDTQYF.

V gene TRBV6-1 combines with J gene TRBJ1-2, with 7 bases aligning to TRBD1. V was clipped by 2 bases and J by 9 bases; unmatched bases: 6. CDR1 is MNHNS, CDR2 SASEGT, per germline. This CDR3 spans 13 amino acids. The DNA of the CDR3 is TGTGCCAGCAGTGAAAGGACAGGTGTGAGCTACACCTTC. This codes for CASSERTGVSYTF.

The J gene is TRBJ2-6, the V gene TRBV12-3 or TRBV12-4, with D tentatively TRBD1 (5 bases). Trimming removed 3 bases at V and 0 bases at J, with 12 bases between. This CDR3 has 17 residues. The CDR3 nucleotides read TGTGCCAGCAGTTTGAGACAGTCTCTCTCTGGGGCCAACGTCCTGACTTTC. Translating gives CASSLRQSLSGANVLTF.

V usage is TRBV28 and J usage is TRBJ2-1; TRBD2 might be the D (5 bases). Germline V lookup: CDR1 MDHEN, CDR2 SYDVKM. The CDR3 runs 16 residues. V was pared by 8 bases and J by 0 bases, with 17 bases between. This CDR3 reads CASSARIGSSYNEQFF. In DNA form, the CDR3 reads TGTGCCAGCTCCGCTAGGATTGGGAGCTCCTACAATGAGCAGTTCTTC.

CDR3 coding DNA: TGTGCCAGCAGCTTACCTCGAGGGACGGAGGAGCAGTACTTC. It codes for CASSLPRGTEEQYF. The chain is built from TRBV7-2 and TRBJ2-7, with D perhaps matching TRBD1 or TRBD2 (5 bases each). Germline V gene lookup returns CDR1 SGHTA and CDR2 FQGNSA. Trimming stripped 2 bases from V and 7 bases from J, with 15 bases between. This CDR3 contains 14 residues.

This clonotype showed up just a few times. V gene TRBV15 combines with J gene TRBJ2-7; 7 bases match TRBD1. CDR1 and CDR2 from the germline V gene are LNHNV and YYDKDF (reference sequence). V lost 0 bases to trimming and J lost 6 bases; unmatched junction nucleotides: 2. The CDR3 runs to 13 residues. Here the CDR3 reads CATSRETGFEQYF. CDR3 nucleotide sequence: TGTGCCACCAGCAGAGAGACAGGGTTCGAGCAGTACTTC.

The chain couples TRBV20-1 to TRBJ2-7; TRBD2 matches 11 bases. Germline V gives CDR1 DFQATT, CDR2 SNEGSKA (reference sequence). CDR3 length equals 14 residues. The V gene end was trimmed by 1 base and the J gene end by 2 bases; junction bases not matched to a gene: 1. CDR3 coding DNA: TGCAGTGCTAGAGTGACTAGCGGGACCTACGAGCAGTACTTC. It codes for CSARVTSGTYEQYF.

The chain uses TRBV24-1 and TRBJ2-1; maybe TRBD2 (7 bases). The CDR3 runs to 16 residues. Per germline, CDR1 KGHDR and CDR2 SFDVKD. V lost 5 bases to trimming and J lost 4 bases, with 17 bases between them. CDR3 in amino acids: CATSGGGGLSYNEQFF. The CDR3 DNA follows: TGTGCCACCAGTGGTGGGGGGGGGCTTTCTTACAATGAGCAGTTCTTC.

This clonotype was counted once. The chain joins TRBV9 to TRBJ2-1; D might be TRBD2 (6 bases). CDR1 is SGDLS and CDR2 is YYNGEE in the germline V gene. V lost 5 bases and J 10 bases, leaving 13 bases between the germline ends. The CDR3 contains 12 residues. The CDR3 nucleotides are TGTGCCAGCAGGGGACTGGCGGAGGAGCAGTTCTTC. It translates to CASRGLAEEQFF. The complete variable domain, with remaining parts taken from reference TRBV9 and TRBJ2-1, reads DSGVTQTPKHLITATGQRVTLRCSPRSGDLSVYWYQQSLDQGLQFLIQYYNGEERAKGNILERFSAQQFPDLHSELNLSSLELGDSALYFCASRGLAEEQFFGPGTRLTVL.